This TCR beta chain was recorded in a study of T cell responses to AZD1222 COVID-19 vaccine. General study results and limits: Repertoires were obtained solely post-peak T cell response. It should be noted that donors were predominantly white British and more often female, and clonal diversity was possibly underestimated.

Here immunoSEQ multiplex PCR was the method, and the copy in TCRdb shows in-frame clones only, minus some. Of about 130,000 clones listed, 90% are singletons. A remark on this clone: Antigen specificity is unknown.

The germline V gene has CDR1 SQVTM and CDR2 ANQGSEA. This CDR3 comprises 14 residues. V lost 5 bases and J lost 0; bases outside the gene matches: 7. The rearrangement links TRBV29-1 to TRBJ2-7; the match to TRBD2 covers 7 bases. Source: peripheral blood, taken on day 0 of MenACWY control vaccination. This TCR derives from an adult in good health. The CDR3 DNA follows: TGCAGCGTTCAGGCTAGCGGACTCTCCTACGAGCAGTACTTC. Amino acid sequence: CSVQASGLSYEQYF.